These T cell receptor beta chains were read from a single sample in a study of blood T cell repertoires in COVID-19. Sequencing was performed with immunoSEQ multiplex PCR; in TCRdb, only in-frame clones are kept and a portion is missing. The sample gives 170,000 or so clones, 75% to 90% of which show up once; 2.5% to 3.5% is in the top ten. Sequenced: peripheral blood. These TCRs come from a woman in her sixties or seventies with acute or convalescent COVID-19. Both conserved end residues are part of each CDR3. The D gene is left open where the match is weak. Clone sizes are given selectively: once, few, many, or a class where the clone is expanded.

.	TRBV12-3/TRBV12-4	TRBJ1-2	.	CASSLQGSYGYTF	TGTGCCAGCAGCCTACAGGGTTCCTATGGCTACACCTTC
.	TRBV7-2	TRBJ2-3	.	CASSLWGGPADTQYF	TGTGCCAGCAGCTTGTGGGGGGGCCCGGCAGATACGCAGTATTTT
.	TRBV7-2	TRBJ1-6	.	CASSLGQLGSPLHF	TGTGCCAGCAGCTTAGGACAGCTTGGGTCACCCCTCCACTTT
.	TRBV19	TRBJ1-2	.	CASSIETPNYGYTF	TGTGCCAGTAGTATAGAGACACCCAACTATGGCTACACCTTC
.	TRBV11-2	TRBJ2-2	.	CASSPGPRGIGELFF	TGTGCCAGCAGCCCCGGGCCTAGGGGTATCGGGGAGCTGTTTTTT
.	TRBV24-1	TRBJ1-2	few	CATSGSFEGNYGYTF	TGTGCCACCAGCGGGTCGTTCGAGGGCAACTATGGCTACACCTTC
.	TRBV27	TRBJ2-1	.	CASSLSGSQGNEQFF	TGTGCCAGCAGTTTATCGGGCTCGCAGGGCAATGAGCAGTTCTTC
.	TRBV15	TRBJ2-5	.	CATSRGGAQQETQYF	TGTGCCACCAGCAGGGGCGGGGCTCAACAAGAGACCCAGTACTTC
TRBD1	TRBV6-2/TRBV6-3	TRBJ1-2	.	CASSLTPGTGSGYTF	TGTGCCAGCAGTCTTACCCCCGGGACAGGGAGCGGCTACACCTTC
TRBD1	TRBV10-3	TRBJ2-7	.	CAIRTGGTYEQYF	TGTGCCATAAGGACAGGGGGGACCTACGAGCAGTACTTC
.	TRBV6-5	TRBJ1-1	.	CASSYGRVNTEAFF	TGTGCCAGCAGTTACGGCCGGGTGAACACTGAAGCTTTCTTT
.	TRBV3-1/TRBV3-2	TRBJ2-7	.	CASSRRDEQYF	TGTGCCAGCAGCCGCAGGGACGAGCAGTACTTC
.	TRBV7-9	TRBJ1-6	.	CASSPQQGRNSPLHF	TGTGCCAGCAGCCCTCAACAGGGCCGGAATTCACCCCTCCACTTT
TRBD1	TRBV9	TRBJ1-2	.	CASSARQGLNYGYTF	TGTGCCAGCAGCGCCCGACAGGGGCTTAACTATGGCTACACCTTC
.	TRBV5-1	TRBJ2-6	once	CASSLDRTGPGANVLTF	TGCGCCAGCAGCCTTGACAGGACTGGACCTGGGGCCAACGTCCTGACTTTC
TRBD2	TRBV6-2/TRBV6-3	TRBJ2-1	.	CASSRTSGGLEQFF	TGTGCCAGCAGTCGGACTAGCGGGGGCCTCGAGCAGTTCTTC
.	TRBV6-2/TRBV6-3	TRBJ1-5	.	CASSYSAGSGQPQHF	TGTGCCAGCAGTTACTCCGCGGGTTCGGGGCAGCCCCAGCATTTT
.	TRBV9	TRBJ2-7	.	CASSPRSGPYEQYF	TGTGCCAGCAGCCCCCGTTCAGGGCCCTACGAGCAGTACTTC
TRBD1	TRBV15	TRBJ1-5	.	CATSRDQSGGRGQPQHF	TGTGCCACCAGCAGAGATCAATCAGGGGGTCGCGGTCAGCCCCAGCATTTT
TRBD1	TRBV5-4	TRBJ1-1	once	CASSPMTGLSTEAFF	TGTGCCAGCAGCCCCATGACAGGGTTGTCCACTGAAGCTTTCTTT
TRBD1	TRBV29-1	TRBJ2-2	.	CSVGQGVNTGELFF	TGCAGCGTGGGACAGGGCGTGAACACCGGGGAGCTGTTTTTT
.	TRBV7-2	TRBJ1-2	.	CASSFVGGGGYTF	TGTGCCAGCAGCTTCGTCGGAGGCGGCGGCTACACCTTC